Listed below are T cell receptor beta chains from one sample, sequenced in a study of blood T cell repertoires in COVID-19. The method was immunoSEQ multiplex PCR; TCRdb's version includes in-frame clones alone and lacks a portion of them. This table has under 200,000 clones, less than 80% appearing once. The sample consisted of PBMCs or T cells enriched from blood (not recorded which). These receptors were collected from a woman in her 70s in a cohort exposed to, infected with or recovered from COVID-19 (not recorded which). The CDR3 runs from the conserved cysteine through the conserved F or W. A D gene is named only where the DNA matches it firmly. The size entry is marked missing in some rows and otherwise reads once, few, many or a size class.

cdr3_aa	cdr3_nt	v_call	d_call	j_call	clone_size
CASSFPRQAIYYEQYF	TGTGCCAGCAGTTTTCCCCGACAGGCTATATACTACGAGCAGTACTTC	TRBV28	-	TRBJ2-7	-
CASSVGDRDSLQFF	TGTGCCAGCAGCGTGGGCGACCGGGACAGCTTACAGTTCTTC	TRBV9	TRBD1	TRBJ2-1	-
CASSLYDRHYGYTF	TGTGCCAGCAGTTTATACGACAGGCACTATGGCTACACCTTC	TRBV28	-	TRBJ1-2	-
CASSKRTALNPEQFF	TGTGCCAGTAGTAAACGGACTGCCTTAAACCCTGAGCAGTTCTTC	TRBV19	-	TRBJ2-1	-
CASSLPTGFNTEAFF	TGTGCCAGCAGCTTGCCCACAGGGTTTAACACTGAAGCTTTCTTT	TRBV5-4	-	TRBJ1-1	-
CASRWGTGVGTGELFF	TGTGCCAGCAGGTGGGGGACTGGCGTCGGCACCGGGGAGCTGTTTTTT	TRBV9	-	TRBJ2-2	-
CASSEFGSGSIETQYF	TGTGCCAGCAGTGAATTCGGGTCGGGATCAATAGAGACCCAGTACTTC	TRBV6-1	-	TRBJ2-5	-
CASSPPGTGYNEKLFF	TGTGCCAGCTCACCCCCCGGGACAGGGTATAATGAAAAACTGTTTTTT	TRBV18	TRBD1	TRBJ1-4	-
CARGLGGETSTDTQYF	TGTGCCAGGGGCCTTGGGGGGGAGACTAGCACAGATACGCAGTATTTT	TRBV21-1	-	TRBJ2-3	-
CASSQELGQGLHYGYTF	TGCGCCAGCAGCCAAGAATTGGGACAGGGGCTCCACTATGGCTACACCTTC	TRBV4-3	TRBD1	TRBJ1-2	-
CASSAGTHYEQYF	TGTGCCAGCAGCGCAGGGACTCACTACGAGCAGTACTTC	TRBV7-2	-	TRBJ2-7	-
CASSRPGQANTEAFF	TGTGCCAGCTCACGCCCGGGACAAGCAAACACTGAAGCTTTCTTT	TRBV18	-	TRBJ1-1	-
CASSRGTGGFAGELFF	TGCGCCAGCAGCCGGGGAACAGGGGGTTTCGCCGGGGAGCTGTTTTTT	TRBV4-3	TRBD1	TRBJ2-2	-
CASSYGTGYEQYF	TGTGCCAGCAGTTACGGGACAGGCTACGAGCAGTACTTC	TRBV6-5	TRBD1	TRBJ2-7	-
CASSSDQGTGFRTEAFF	TGTGCCAGCAGCTCGGACCAAGGGACAGGGTTCAGGACTGAAGCTTTCTTT	TRBV5-4	TRBD1	TRBJ1-1	-
CASSADRATELFF	TGTGCCAGCAGCGCCGACAGGGCCACCGAACTGTTTTTT	TRBV7-9	TRBD1	TRBJ1-4	-
CASSPQGGLNTDTQYF	TGTGCCAGTAGTCCACAGGGTGGGCTAAACACAGATACGCAGTATTTT	TRBV19	-	TRBJ2-3	-
CASGGTAYGYTF	TGTGCCAGTGGGGGGACAGCTTATGGCTACACCTTC	TRBV19	TRBD1	TRBJ1-2	-
CASSPGAGGSYNEQFF	TGTGCCAGTAGCCCCGGGGCGGGAGGCTCCTACAATGAGCAGTTCTTC	TRBV19	TRBD2	TRBJ2-1	-
CASSPGLAPINEQFF	TGTGCCAGCTCACCCGGACTAGCGCCCATCAATGAGCAGTTCTTC	TRBV18	TRBD2	TRBJ2-1	-
CASSLDRVRQQYF	TGTGCCAGCAGCCTGGACAGGGTACGTCAGCAGTACTTC	TRBV12-3/TRBV12-4	TRBD1	TRBJ2-7	once
CASSPRGLLSADTQYF	TGTGCCAGCTCACCGCGGGGACTCCTCTCGGCAGATACGCAGTATTTT	TRBV18	-	TRBJ2-3	-
CASIAGGRDTQYF	TGTGCCAGCATAGCGGGAGGGCGTGATACGCAGTATTTT	TRBV6-5	TRBD2	TRBJ2-3	-
CTSSLAGQGGSYEQYF	TGTACCAGCAGCTTAGCCGGACAGGGGGGGTCCTACGAGCAGTACTTC	TRBV11-1	TRBD1	TRBJ2-7	-
CASSLAGQGNYGYTF	TGTGCCAGCAGCTTAGCGGGACAGGGAAACTATGGCTACACCTTC	TRBV7-2	TRBD1	TRBJ1-2	-
CASSMIGGTEAFF	TGTGCCAGTAGTATGATCGGGGGGACAGAAGCTTTCTTT	TRBV19	-	TRBJ1-1	-
CASTSSRAGGYTF	TGTGCCAGCACCAGCTCGCGGGCGGGGGGCTACACCTTC	TRBV28	-	TRBJ1-2	-
CASSLYLAGPTNEQFF	TGTGCCAGCAGCTTGTACCTAGCGGGGCCCACGAATGAGCAGTTCTTC	TRBV5-8	TRBD2	TRBJ2-1	-
CASSHSANYGYTF	TGTGCCAGCAGCCATTCGGCTAACTATGGCTACACCTTC	TRBV5-6	-	TRBJ1-2	-
CASSYSGQSTEAFF	TGTGCCAGCTCATATTCGGGACAATCCACTGAAGCTTTCTTT	TRBV18	-	TRBJ1-1	-
CASSFTSDTYNEQFF	TGTGCCAGCAGTTTCACTAGCGATACGTACAATGAGCAGTTCTTC	TRBV27	TRBD2	TRBJ2-1	-
CASSTGGLNIQYF	TGTGCCAGCAGTACAGGGGGCTTAAACATTCAGTACTTC	TRBV28	TRBD1	TRBJ2-4	-
CASSLEGNTEAFF	TGTGCCAGCAGTTTAGAGGGAAACACTGAAGCTTTCTTT	TRBV27	-	TRBJ1-1	-
CASSLARGPYNSPLHF	TGTGCCAGCAGTTTAGCCAGGGGCCCCTATAATTCACCCCTCCACTTT	TRBV28	-	TRBJ1-6	-
CASSIQGGDSYGYTF	TGTGCCAGTAGTATACAAGGGGGCGACAGCTATGGCTACACCTTC	TRBV19	TRBD1	TRBJ1-2	-
CASSPPQRSNTGELFF	TGCGCCAGCAGTCCCCCGCAGAGGTCGAACACCGGGGAGCTGTTTTTT	TRBV5-1	-	TRBJ2-2	-
CASSLVLSGEKLFF	TGTGCCAGCAGTTTAGTACTGTCGGGAGAAAAACTGTTTTTT	TRBV28	-	TRBJ1-4	-
CASSRGQGQAFF	TGTGCCAGCAGTCGGGGACAGGGCCAAGCTTTCTTT	TRBV7-9	TRBD1	TRBJ1-1	-
CASSPLQSRGRNEQFF	TGCGCCAGCAGCCCACTTCAGAGCAGGGGGAGGAATGAGCAGTTCTTC	TRBV4-1	-	TRBJ2-1	-
CASRYWTANTEAFF	TGTGCCAGCAGATATTGGACAGCGAACACTGAAGCTTTCTTT	TRBV2	-	TRBJ1-1	-